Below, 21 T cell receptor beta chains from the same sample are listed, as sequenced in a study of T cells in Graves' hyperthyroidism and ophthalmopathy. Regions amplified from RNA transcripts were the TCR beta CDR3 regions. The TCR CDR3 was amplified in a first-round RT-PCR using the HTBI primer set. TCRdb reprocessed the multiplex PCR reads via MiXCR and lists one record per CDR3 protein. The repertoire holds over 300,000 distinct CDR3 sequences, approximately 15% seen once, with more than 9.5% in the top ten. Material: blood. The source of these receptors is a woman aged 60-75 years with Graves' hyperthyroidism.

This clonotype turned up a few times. The CDR3 here is CASSRPTPSGRAGEQFF. Here the CDR3 DNA reads TGCGCCAGCAGCCGCCCGACGCCTAGCGGGAGGGCCGGAGAGCAGTTCTTC. The J gene is TRBJ2-1, the V gene TRBV4-1; 12 nucleotides agree with TRBD2. V was pared by 4 bases and J by 10 bases, with 14 bases of the junction left unmatched. Germline loops: CDR1 MGHRA, CDR2 YSYEKL. The CDR3 covers 17 residues.

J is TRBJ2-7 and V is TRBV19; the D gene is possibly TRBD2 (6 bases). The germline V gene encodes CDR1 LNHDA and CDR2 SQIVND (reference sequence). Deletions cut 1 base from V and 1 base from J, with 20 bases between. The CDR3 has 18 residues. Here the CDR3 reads CASSIGGGDLAGSYEQYF. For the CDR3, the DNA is TGTGCCAGTAGTATAGGTGGGGGTGACTTGGCGGGGTCCTACGAGCAGTACTTC.

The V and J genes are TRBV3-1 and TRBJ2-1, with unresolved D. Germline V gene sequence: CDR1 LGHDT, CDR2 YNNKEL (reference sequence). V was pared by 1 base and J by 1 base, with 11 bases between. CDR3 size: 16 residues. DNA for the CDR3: TGTGCCAGCAGCCAAGCGGTCAGTCAATCCTACAATGAGCAGTTCTTC. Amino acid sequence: CASSQAVSQSYNEQFF.

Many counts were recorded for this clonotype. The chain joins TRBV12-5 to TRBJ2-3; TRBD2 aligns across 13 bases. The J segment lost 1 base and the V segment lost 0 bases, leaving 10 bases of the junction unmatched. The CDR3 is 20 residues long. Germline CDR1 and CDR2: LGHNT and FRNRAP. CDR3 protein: CASGLVLGLAGATGTDTQYF. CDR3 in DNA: TGTGCTAGTGGTTTGGTACTCGGACTAGCGGGAGCAACTGGCACAGATACGCAGTATTTT.

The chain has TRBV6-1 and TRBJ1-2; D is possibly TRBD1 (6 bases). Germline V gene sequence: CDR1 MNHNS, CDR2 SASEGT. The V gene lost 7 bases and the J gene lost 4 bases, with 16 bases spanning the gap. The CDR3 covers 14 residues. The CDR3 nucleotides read TGTGCCAGCACCCGTACGGGACAAACCTATGGCTACACCTTC. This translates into CASTRTGQTYGYTF.

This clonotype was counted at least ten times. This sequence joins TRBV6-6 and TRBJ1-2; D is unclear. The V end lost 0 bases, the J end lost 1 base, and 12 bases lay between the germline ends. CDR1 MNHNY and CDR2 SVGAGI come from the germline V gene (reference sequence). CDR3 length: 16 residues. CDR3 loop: CASSYSRSRVNYGYTF. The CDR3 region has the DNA TGTGCCAGCAGTTACTCGAGAAGTCGGGTTAACTATGGCTACACCTTC.

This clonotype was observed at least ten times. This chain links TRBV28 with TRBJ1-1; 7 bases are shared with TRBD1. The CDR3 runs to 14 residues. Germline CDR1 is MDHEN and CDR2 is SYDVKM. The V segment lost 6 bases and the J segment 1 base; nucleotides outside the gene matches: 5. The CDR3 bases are TGTGCCAGCAGCGAGACAGGGTCGAACACTGAAGCTTTCTTT. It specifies CASSETGSNTEAFF.

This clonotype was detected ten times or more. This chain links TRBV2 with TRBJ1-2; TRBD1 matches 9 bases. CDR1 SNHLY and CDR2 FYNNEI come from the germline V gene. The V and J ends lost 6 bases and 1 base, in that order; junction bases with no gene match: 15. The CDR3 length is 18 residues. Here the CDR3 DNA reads TGTGCCAGCAGAGCGGGACAGGGAGCGAGTACCAATAACTATGGCTACACCTTC. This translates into CASRAGQGASTNNYGYTF.

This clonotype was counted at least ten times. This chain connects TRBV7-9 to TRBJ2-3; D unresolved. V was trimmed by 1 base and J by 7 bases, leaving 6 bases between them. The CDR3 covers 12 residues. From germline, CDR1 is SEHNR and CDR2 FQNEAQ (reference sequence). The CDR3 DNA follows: TGTGCCAGCAGCTTAGACAGATATACGCAGTATTTT. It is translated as CASSLDRYTQYF.

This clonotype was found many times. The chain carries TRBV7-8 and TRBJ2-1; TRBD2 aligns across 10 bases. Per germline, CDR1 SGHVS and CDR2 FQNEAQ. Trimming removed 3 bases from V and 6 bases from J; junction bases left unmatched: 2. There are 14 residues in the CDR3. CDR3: CASSLTSGLNEQFF. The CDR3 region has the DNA TGTGCCAGCAGCTTGACTAGCGGGCTCAATGAGCAGTTCTTC.

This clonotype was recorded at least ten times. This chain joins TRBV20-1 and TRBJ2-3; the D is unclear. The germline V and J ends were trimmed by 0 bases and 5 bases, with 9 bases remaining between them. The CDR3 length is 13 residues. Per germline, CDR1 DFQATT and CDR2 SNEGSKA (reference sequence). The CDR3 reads CSARDVSGDTQYF. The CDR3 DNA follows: TGCAGTGCTAGAGACGTCTCAGGAGATACGCAGTATTTT.

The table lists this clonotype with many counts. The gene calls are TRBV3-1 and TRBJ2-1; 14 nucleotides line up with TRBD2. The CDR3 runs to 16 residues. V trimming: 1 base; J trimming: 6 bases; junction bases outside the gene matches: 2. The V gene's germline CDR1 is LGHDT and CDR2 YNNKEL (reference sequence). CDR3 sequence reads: CASSQAGLAGGNEQFF. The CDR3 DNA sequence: TGTGCCAGCAGCCAAGCCGGACTAGCGGGAGGCAATGAGCAGTTCTTC.

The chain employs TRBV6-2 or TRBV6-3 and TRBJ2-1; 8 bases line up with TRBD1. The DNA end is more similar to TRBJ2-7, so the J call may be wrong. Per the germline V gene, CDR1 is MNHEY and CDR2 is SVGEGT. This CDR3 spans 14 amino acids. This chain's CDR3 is CASSTQGGGNEQYF. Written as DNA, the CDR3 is TGTGCCAGCAGTACACAGGGGGGCGGGAATGAGCAGTACTTC.

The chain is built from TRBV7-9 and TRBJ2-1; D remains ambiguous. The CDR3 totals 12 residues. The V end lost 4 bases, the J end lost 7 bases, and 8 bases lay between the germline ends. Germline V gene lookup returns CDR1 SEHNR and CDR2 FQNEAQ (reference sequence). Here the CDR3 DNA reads TGTGCCAGCAGCTACTCCACAAATGAGCAGTTCTTC. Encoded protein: CASSYSTNEQFF.

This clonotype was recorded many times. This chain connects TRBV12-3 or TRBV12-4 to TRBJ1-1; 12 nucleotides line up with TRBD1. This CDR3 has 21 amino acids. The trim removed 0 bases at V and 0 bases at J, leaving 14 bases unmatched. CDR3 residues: CASSLAAGQGASTHLNTEAFF. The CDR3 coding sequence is TGTGCCAGCAGTTTAGCAGCGGGACAGGGGGCTTCAACACACCTGAACACTGAAGCTTTCTTT.

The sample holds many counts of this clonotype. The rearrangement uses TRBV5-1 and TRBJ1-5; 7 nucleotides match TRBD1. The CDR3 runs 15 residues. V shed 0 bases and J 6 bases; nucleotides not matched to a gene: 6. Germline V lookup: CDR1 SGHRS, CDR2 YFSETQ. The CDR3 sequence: CASSLEGGAGQPQHF. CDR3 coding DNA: TGCGCCAGCAGCTTGGAAGGGGGCGCAGGTCAGCCCCAGCATTTT.

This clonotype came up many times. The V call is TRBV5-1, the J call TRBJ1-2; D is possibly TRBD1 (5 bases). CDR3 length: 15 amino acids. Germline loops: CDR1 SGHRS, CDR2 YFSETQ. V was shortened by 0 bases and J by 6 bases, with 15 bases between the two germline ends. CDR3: CASSLVGRVVDGYTF. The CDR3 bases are TGCGCCAGCAGCTTGGTTGGCAGGGTGGTCGATGGCTACACCTTC.

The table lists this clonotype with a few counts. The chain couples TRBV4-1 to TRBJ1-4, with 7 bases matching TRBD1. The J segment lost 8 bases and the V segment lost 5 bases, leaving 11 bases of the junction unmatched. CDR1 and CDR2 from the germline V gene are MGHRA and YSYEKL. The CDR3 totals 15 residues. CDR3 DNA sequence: TGCGCCAGCAGCGTCCAGGAAGGGGGCAGGGAAAAACTGTTTTTT. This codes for CASSVQEGGREKLFF.

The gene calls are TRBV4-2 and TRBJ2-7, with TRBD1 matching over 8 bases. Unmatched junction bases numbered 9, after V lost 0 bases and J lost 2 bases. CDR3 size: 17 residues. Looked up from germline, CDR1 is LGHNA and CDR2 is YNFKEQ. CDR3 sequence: CASSQDLPQGAAYEQYF. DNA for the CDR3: TGTGCCAGCAGCCAAGATCTACCCCAGGGGGCCGCCTACGAGCAGTACTTC.

CDR3 sequence (DNA): TGTGCCAGTACTCACCCCCGCCAGGGCAACTATGGCTACACCTTC. Translation gives CASTHPRQGNYGYTF. The chain combines TRBV19 with TRBJ1-2; weak D call: TRBD1 (5 bases). Between the trimmed V and J ends, which lost 7 bases and 2 bases, there was a span of 17 bases. The germline V gene has CDR1 LNHDA and CDR2 SQIVND (reference sequence). The CDR3 runs 15 residues.

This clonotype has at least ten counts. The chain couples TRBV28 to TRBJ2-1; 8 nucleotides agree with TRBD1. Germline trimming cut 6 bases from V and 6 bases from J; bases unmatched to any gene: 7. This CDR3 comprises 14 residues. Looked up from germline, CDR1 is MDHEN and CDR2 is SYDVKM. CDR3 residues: CASRSGGQINEQFF. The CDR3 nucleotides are TGTGCCAGCAGGTCAGGGGGCCAGATCAATGAGCAGTTCTTC.